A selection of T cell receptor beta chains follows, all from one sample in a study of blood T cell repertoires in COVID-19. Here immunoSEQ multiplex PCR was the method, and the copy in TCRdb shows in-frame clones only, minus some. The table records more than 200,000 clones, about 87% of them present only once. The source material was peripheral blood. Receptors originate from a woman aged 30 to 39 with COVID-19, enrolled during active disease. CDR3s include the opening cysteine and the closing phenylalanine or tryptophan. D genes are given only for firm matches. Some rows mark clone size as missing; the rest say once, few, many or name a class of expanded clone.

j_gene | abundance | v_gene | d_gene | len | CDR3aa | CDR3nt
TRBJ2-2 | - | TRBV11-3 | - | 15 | CASKGQGFDTGELFF | TGTGCCAGCAAAGGGCAGGGTTTTGACACCGGGGAGCTGTTTTTT
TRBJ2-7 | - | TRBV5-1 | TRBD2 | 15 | CASSLSGGASYEQYF | TGCGCCAGCAGCTTGTCGGGGGGAGCCAGCTACGAGCAGTACTTC
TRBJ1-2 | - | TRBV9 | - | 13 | CASSLQEIYGYTF | TGTGCCAGCAGCCTCCAAGAGATCTATGGCTACACCTTC
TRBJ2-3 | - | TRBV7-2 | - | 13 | CASSKPGTDTQYF | TGTGCCAGCAGCAAACCGGGCACAGATACGCAGTATTTT
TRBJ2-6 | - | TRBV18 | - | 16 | CASSPGQGPGANVLTF | TGTGCCAGCTCACCAGGTCAGGGGCCCGGGGCCAACGTCCTGACTTTC
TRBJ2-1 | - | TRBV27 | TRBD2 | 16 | CASSLSSGSSYNEQFF | TGTGCCAGCAGTCTCTCGAGCGGGAGCTCCTACAATGAGCAGTTCTTC
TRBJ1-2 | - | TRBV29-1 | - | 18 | CSVEVGSVWAGVNYGYTF | TGCAGCGTTGAAGTTGGTTCCGTCTGGGCCGGGGTAAACTATGGCTACACCTTC
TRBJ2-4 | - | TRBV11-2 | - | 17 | CASSLVRKRLAKNIQYF | TGTGCCAGCAGCTTAGTTCGTAAGCGGCTAGCCAAAAACATTCAGTACTTC
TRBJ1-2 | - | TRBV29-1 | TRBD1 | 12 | CSVDRQGDGYTF | TGCAGCGTTGACAGACAGGGGGATGGCTACACCTTC
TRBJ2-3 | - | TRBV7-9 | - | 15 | CASSSPEGASDTQYF | TGTGCCAGCAGCTCCCCGGAGGGGGCGTCTGATACGCAGTATTTT
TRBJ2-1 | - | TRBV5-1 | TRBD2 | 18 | CASSLGGTSGYSYNEQFF | TGCGCCAGCAGCTTGGGAGGGACTAGCGGCTACTCCTACAATGAGCAGTTCTTC
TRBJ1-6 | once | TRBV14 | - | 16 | CASSQDPAGILSPLHF | TGTGCCAGCAGCCAAGATCCAGCAGGGATTCTTTCACCCCTCCACTTT
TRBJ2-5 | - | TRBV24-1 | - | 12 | CATSDPLETQYF | TGTGCCACCAGTGATCCATTAGAGACCCAGTACTTC
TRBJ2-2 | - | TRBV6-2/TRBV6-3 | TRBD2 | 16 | CASSYGTSVDTGELFF | TGTGCCAGCAGTTACGGGACTAGCGTAGACACCGGGGAGCTGTTTTTT
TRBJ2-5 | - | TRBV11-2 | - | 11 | CASQGTETQYF | TGTGCCAGCCAGGGGACAGAGACCCAGTACTTC
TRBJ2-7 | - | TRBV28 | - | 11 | CASSDTYEQYF | TGTGCCAGCAGTGACACCTACGAGCAGTACTTC
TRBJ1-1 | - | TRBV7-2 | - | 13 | CASSPGGGARAFF | TGTGCCAGCAGCCCCGGAGGAGGGGCGAGAGCTTTCTTT
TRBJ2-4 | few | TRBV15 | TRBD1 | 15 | CATSRQGVGKNIQYF | TGTGCCACGTCCCGGCAGGGGGTTGGCAAAAACATTCAGTACTTC
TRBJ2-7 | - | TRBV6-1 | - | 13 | CASSEVATYEQYF | TGTGCCAGCAGTGAAGTAGCCACCTACGAGCAGTACTTC
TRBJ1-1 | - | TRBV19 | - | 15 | CASSQGTAAATEAFF | TGTGCCAGTAGCCAGGGGACGGCGGCGGCCACTGAAGCTTTCTTT
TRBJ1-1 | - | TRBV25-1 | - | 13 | CASSEVGKREAFF | TGTGCCAGCAGTGAAGTGGGCAAGAGAGAAGCTTTCTTT
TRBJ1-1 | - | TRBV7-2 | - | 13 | CASSSRWDTEAFF | TGTGCCAGCAGCTCGAGGTGGGACACTGAAGCTTTCTTT
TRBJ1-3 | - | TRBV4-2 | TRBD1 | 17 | CASSQVGDRGPGNTIYF | TGTGCCAGCAGCCAAGTTGGGGACAGGGGGCCTGGAAACACCATATATTTT
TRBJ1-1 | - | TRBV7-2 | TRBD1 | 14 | CASSPTGGDTEAFF | TGTGCCAGCAGCCCGACAGGGGGAGACACTGAAGCTTTCTTT
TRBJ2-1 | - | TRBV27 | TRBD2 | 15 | CASSRQRGQDNEQFF | TGTGCCAGCAGCCGGCAGCGGGGGCAAGACAATGAGCAGTTCTTC
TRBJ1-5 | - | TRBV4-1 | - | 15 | CASSQQEYSNQPQHF | TGCGCCAGCAGCCAACAGGAATATAGCAATCAGCCCCAGCATTTT
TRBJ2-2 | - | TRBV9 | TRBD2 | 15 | CASSVGLAGTGELFF | TGTGCCAGCAGCGTGGGACTAGCGGGCACCGGGGAGCTGTTTTTT
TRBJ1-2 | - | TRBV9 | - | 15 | CASSLQTGTSDGYTF | TGTGCCAGCAGCTTACAGACGGGGACTTCGGATGGCTACACCTTC
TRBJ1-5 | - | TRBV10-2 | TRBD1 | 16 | CASRERGTGFHQPQHF | TGCGCCAGCAGGGAACGCGGGACAGGGTTTCATCAGCCCCAGCATTTT
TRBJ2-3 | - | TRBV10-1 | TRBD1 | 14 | CASSSNRGADTQYF | TGCGCCAGCAGTTCCAACAGGGGTGCAGATACGCAGTATTTT
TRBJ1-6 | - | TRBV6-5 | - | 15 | CASSYDGGTSSPLHF | TGTGCCAGCAGTTACGACGGGGGTACCAGTTCACCCCTCCACTTT
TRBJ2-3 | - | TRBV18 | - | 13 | CASSPSLSDTQYF | TGTGCCAGCTCACCATCGCTCAGTGATACGCAGTATTTT
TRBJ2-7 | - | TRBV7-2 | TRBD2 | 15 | CASSRTSGGYYEQYF | TGTGCCAGCAGCAGGACTAGCGGGGGATACTACGAGCAGTACTTC
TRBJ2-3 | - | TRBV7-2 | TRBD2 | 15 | CASSSFGGSTDTQYF | TGTGCCAGCAGCTCGTTCGGGGGGTCCACAGATACGCAGTATTTT
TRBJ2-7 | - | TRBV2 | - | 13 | CASSDRVSYEQYF | TGTGCCAGCAGTGACAGGGTCTCCTACGAGCAGTACTTC
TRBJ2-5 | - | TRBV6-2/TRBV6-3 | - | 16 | CASSYSPPFLAETQYF | TGTGCCAGCAGTTACTCCCCCCCGTTCCTGGCAGAGACCCAGTACTTC
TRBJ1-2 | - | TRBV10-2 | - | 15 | CASSGGPRANYGYTF | TGCGCCAGCAGCGGAGGCCCTCGCGCTAACTATGGCTACACCTTC
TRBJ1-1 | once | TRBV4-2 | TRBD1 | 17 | CASSQPGQGFPDTEAFF | TGTGCCAGCAGCCAACCGGGACAGGGTTTTCCGGACACTGAAGCTTTCTTT
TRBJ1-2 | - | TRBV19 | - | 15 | CASSIGGEANYGYTF | TGTGCCAGTAGTATTGGGGGGGAAGCTAACTATGGCTACACCTTC
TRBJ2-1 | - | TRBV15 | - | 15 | CATRATGSPSGEQFF | TGTGCCACCCGCGCCACGGGTTCCCCCAGTGGGGAGCAGTTCTTC